This T cell receptor beta chain originates from a study of T-cell reconstitution after alpha-beta-depleted transplantation in children. A TCRbeta library incorporating unique molecular identifiers was prepared. Each CDR3 protein gets one entry after TCRdb re-called the PCR reads with MiXCR. The sample gives around 420,000 distinct CDR3 sequences, 15% to 20% of which show up once; around 30% is in the top ten. The CDR3 has 14 residues. Germline V CDR1 and CDR2: MNHEY, SMNVEV (reference sequence). V was cut by 5 bases and J by 4 bases, with 15 bases left in between. This clonotype showed up just a few times. Its target is not known. General study findings and limits: A year post-transplant, T-cell counts and diversity derived mostly from newly produced T cells. Some patients showed high day-60 TCRbeta diversity, which derived from surviving recipient T cells and thymic progenitors. Expanded graft clones, several hundred of them, were reportedly the source of alpha-beta T cells about two months after transplant.

The V call is TRBV27, the J call TRBJ2-7, with D uncertain. The clonotype comes from a boy younger than two who had a stem cell transplant for Wiskott-Aldrich syndrome, so the T cells may come from the graft donor. The starting material was PBMCs, mostly from graft donor cells, obtained 360 days after TCRalphabeta/CD19-depleted stem cell transplant. In DNA form, the CDR3 reads TGTGCCAGCAGTCCACATAGACGGTATTACGAGCAGTACTTC. Its protein is CASSPHRRYYEQYF.